This T cell receptor beta chain was observed in a study of T-cell memory formation after mild COVID-19. Findings and limits, study-wide: Some responding clones appeared in pre-infection memory, suggesting cross-reactive memory joined. Day 37-peaking second-wave clones had unconfirmed SARS-CoV-2 specificity. Shrinking CD4+ clones were chiefly CM and EM; CD8+ ones were chiefly EMRA.

TCRdb used MiXCR to reprocess the 5' RACE reads, holding one entry per CDR3 protein. The table has around 300,000 distinct CDR3 sequences, under 20% seen once; the top ten hold more than 20%. The sample holds many counts of this clonotype. Its specificity is not known. This TCR derives from a man aged 18 to 29 who had mild COVID-19 (a few samples of this study predate the infection). Cell type and time point are not known. The sequenced sample consisted of PBMCs or a T cell subset sorted from them (not recorded which).

The CDR3 DNA reads as TGCGCCAGCAGCCGAGGTGAGGATGGCTACACCTTC. Protein product: CASSRGEDGYTF. The J gene is TRBJ1-2, the V gene TRBV5-1; D remains ambiguous. Trimming took 4 bases from V and 6 from J, leaving 10 bases between them. Germline V gives CDR1 SGHRS, CDR2 YFSETQ. CDR3 length equals 12 residues.